This T cell receptor beta chain was obtained from a study of response to subunit inactivated influenza vaccine. TCRdb re-called the RT-PCR reads with MiXCR, one entry per CDR3 protein. The data show roughly 700,000 distinct CDR3 sequences, around 14% seen once. CDR1 is DFQATT and CDR2 is SNEGSKA in the germline V gene (reference sequence). The length of the CDR3 is 15 residues. V dropped 0 bases and J dropped 6 bases, with 16 bases sitting between them. Study findings and constraints: It was suggested by the authors that few new T cells are recruited by each seasonal influenza vaccination.

This clonotype was found a few times. Its antigen is undetermined. The chain links TRBV20-1 to TRBJ2-3; D is possibly TRBD2 (6 bases). The receptor's source is a middle-aged man who received an inactivated influenza vaccine. The sample was PBMCs from blood, taken 14 to 15 days before vaccination. This CDR3 is CSARERSGSGDTQYF. The CDR3, as DNA: TGCAGTGCTAGAGAGCGAAGTGGGAGCGGGGATACGCAGTATTTT.